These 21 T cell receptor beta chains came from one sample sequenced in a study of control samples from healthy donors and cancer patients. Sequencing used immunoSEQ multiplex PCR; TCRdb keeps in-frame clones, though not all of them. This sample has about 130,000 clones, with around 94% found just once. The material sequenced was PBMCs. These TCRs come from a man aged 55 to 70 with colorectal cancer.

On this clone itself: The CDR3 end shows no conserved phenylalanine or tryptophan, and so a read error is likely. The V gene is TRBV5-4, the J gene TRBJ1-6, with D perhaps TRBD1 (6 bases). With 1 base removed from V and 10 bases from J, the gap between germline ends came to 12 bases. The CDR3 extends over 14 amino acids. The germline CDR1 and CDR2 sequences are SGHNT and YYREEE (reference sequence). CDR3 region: CASSLSGERSPLHL. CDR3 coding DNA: TGTGCCAGCAGCTTGTCAGGGGAACGATCACCCCTCCACCTT.

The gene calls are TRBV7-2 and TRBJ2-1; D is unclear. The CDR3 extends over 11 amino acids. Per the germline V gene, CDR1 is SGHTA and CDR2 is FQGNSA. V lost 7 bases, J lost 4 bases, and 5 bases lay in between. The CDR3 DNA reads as TGTGCCAGCACCGGGTACAATGAGCAGTTCTTC. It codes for CASTGYNEQFF.

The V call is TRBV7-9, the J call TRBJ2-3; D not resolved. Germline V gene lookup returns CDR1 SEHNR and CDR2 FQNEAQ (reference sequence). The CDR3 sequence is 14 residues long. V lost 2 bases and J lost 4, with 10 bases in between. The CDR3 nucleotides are TGTGCCAGCAGCTTACCAAATGACCCAGATACGCAGTATTTT. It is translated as CASSLPNDPDTQYF.

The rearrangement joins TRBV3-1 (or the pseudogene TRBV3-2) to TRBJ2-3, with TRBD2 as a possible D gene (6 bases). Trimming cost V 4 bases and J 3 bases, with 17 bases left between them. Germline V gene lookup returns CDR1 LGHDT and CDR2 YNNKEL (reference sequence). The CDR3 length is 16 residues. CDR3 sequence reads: CASSRPGGAPTDTQYF. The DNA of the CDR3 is TGTGCCAGCAGCCGCCCCGGGGGAGCACCTACAGATACGCAGTATTTT.

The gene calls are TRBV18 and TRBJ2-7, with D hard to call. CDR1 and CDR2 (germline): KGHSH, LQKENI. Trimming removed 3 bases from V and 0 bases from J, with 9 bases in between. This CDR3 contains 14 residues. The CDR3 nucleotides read TGTGCCAGCTCACCGTCGCGGAGCTCCTACGAGCAGTACTTC. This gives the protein CASSPSRSSYEQYF.

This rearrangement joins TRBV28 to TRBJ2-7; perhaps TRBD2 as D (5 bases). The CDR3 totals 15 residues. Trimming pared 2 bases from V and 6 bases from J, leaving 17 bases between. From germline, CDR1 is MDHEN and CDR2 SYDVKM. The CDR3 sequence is CASSLRSPLAGEQYF. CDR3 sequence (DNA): TGTGCCAGCAGTTTAAGAAGTCCCCTAGCAGGCGAGCAGTACTTC.

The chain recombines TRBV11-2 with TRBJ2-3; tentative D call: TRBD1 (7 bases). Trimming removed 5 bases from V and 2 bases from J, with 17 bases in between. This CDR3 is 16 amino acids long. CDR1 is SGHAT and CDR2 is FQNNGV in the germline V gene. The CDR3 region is CASSPPQGGHTDTQYF. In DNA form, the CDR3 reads TGTGCCAGCAGCCCGCCTCAGGGGGGCCACACAGATACGCAGTATTTT.

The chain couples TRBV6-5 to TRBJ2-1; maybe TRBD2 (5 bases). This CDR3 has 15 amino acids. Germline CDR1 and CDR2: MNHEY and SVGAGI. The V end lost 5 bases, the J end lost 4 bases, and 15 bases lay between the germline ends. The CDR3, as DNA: TGTGCCAGCAGTCTGTCGGGCAGCGGATACAATGAGCAGTTCTTC. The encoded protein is CASSLSGSGYNEQFF.

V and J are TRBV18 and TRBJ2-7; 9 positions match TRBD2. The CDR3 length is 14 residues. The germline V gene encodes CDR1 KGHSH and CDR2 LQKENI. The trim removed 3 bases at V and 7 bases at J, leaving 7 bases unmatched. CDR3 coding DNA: TGTGCCAGCTCACCGCCTAGCGGGGAGTGGGAGCAGTACTTC. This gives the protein CASSPPSGEWEQYF. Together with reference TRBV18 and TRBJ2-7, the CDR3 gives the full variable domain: NAGVMQNPRHLVRRRGQEARLRCSPMKGHSHVYWYRQLPEEGLKFMVYLQKENIIDESGMPKERFSAEFPKEGPSILRIQQVVRGDSAAYFCASSPPSGEWEQYFGPGTRLTVT.

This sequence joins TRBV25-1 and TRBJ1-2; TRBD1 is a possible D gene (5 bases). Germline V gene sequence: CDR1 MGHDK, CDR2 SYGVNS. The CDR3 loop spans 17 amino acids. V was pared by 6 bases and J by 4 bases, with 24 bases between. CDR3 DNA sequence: TGTGCCAGCAGGGGGGTGAAGGAAAGTAGAAGTATCTATGGCTACACCTTC. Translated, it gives CASRGVKESRSIYGYTF.

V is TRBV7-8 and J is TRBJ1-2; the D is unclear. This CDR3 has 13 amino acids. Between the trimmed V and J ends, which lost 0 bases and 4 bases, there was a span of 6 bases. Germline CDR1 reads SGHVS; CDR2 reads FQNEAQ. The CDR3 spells CASSLAGIYGYTF. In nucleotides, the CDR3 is TGTGCCAGCAGCTTAGCAGGGATCTATGGCTACACCTTC.

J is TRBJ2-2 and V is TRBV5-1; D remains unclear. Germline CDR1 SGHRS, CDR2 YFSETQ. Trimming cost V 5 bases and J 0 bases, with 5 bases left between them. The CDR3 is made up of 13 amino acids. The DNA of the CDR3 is TGCGCCAGCAGAGCAGCGAACACCGGGGAGCTGTTTTTT. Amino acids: CASRAANTGELFF.

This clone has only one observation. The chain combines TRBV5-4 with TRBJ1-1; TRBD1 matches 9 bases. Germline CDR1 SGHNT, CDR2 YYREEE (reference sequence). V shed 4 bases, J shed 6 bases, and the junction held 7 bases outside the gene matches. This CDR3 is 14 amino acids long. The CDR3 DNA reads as TGTGCCAGCAGCGGTACAGGGGGCAATGCTGAAGCTTTCTTT. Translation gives CASSGTGGNAEAFF.

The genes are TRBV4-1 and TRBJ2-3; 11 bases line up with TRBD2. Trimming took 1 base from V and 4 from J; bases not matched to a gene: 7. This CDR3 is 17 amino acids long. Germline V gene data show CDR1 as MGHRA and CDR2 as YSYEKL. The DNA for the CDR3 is TGCGCCAGCAGCCAAGGGGATAGCGGGGGGGTATCAGATACGCAGTATTTT. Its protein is CASSQGDSGGVSDTQYF.

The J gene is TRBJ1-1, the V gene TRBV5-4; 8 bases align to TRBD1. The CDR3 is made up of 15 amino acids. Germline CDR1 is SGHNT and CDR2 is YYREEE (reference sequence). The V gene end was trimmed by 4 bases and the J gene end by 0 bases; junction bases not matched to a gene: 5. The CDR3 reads CASSPDRALNTEAFF. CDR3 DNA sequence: TGTGCCAGCAGCCCGGACAGGGCCCTGAACACTGAAGCTTTCTTT.

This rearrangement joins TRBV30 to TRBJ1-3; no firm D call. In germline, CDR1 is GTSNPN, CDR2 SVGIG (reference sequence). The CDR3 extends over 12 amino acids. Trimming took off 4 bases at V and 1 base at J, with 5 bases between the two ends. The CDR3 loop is CAWKLSGNTIYF. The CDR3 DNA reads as TGTGCCTGGAAGCTATCTGGAAACACCATATATTTT. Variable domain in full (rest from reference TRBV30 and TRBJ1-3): SQTIHQWPATLVQPVGSPLSLECTVEGTSNPNLYWYRQAAGRGLQLLFYSVGIGQISSEVPQNLSASRPQDRQFILSSKKLLLSDSGFYLCAWKLSGNTIYFGEGSWLTVV.

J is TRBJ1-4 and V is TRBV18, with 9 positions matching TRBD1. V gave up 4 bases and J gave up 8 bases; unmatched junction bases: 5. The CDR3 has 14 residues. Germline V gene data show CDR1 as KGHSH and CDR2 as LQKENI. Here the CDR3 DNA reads TGTGCCAGCTCACTAGGGACAGGGAAAGAAAAACTGTTTTTT. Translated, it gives CASSLGTGKEKLFF. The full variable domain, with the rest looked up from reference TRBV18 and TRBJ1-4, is NAGVMQNPRHLVRRRGQEARLRCSPMKGHSHVYWYRQLPEEGLKFMVYLQKENIIDESGMPKERFSAEFPKEGPSILRIQQVVRGDSAAYFCASSLGTGKEKLFFGSGTQLSVL.

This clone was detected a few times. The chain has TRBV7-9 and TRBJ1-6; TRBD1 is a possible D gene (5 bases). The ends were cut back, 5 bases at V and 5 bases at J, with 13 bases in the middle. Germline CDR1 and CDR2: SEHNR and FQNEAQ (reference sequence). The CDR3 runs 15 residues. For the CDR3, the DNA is TGTGCCAGCAGCCCCTCGACAGAGAATAATTCACCCCTCCACTTT. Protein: CASSPSTENNSPLHF.

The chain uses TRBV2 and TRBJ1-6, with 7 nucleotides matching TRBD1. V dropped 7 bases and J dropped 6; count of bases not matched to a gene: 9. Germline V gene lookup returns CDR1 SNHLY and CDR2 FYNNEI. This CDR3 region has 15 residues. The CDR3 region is CASKGDSTSNSPLHF. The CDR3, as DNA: TGTGCCAGCAAAGGGGACAGCACCTCTAATTCACCCCTCCACTTT.

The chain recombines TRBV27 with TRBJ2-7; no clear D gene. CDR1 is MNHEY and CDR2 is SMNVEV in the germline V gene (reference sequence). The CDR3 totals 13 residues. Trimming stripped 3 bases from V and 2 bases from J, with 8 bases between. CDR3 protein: CASSFSNTYEQYF. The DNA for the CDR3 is TGTGCCAGCAGTTTCTCCAATACCTACGAGCAGTACTTC.

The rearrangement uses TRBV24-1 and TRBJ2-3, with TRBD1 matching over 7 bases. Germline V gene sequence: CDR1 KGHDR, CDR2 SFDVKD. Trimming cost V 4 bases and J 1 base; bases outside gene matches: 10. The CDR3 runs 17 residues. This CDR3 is CATSEPPGQRGTDTQYF. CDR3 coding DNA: TGTGCCACCAGTGAACCCCCGGGACAGAGAGGCACAGATACGCAGTATTTT.